The present entry profiles one T cell receptor (beta chain) with its context. Its antigen is currently unknown. The sample is drawn from a study of blood T cells in healthy people across ages. Study-level points and caveats: The percentage of naive T cells correlated strongly with TCR beta diversity. Among T cells, TCR beta diversity per million cells dropped roughly linearly as age rose.

Each donor was a healthy Caucasian individual from Russia, aged roughly 6 to 95. Deletions cut 2 bases from V and 7 bases from J, with 18 bases between. Germline V CDR1 and CDR2: SEHNR, FQNEAQ (reference sequence). There are 16 residues in the CDR3. Through a sample-barcoded 5' primer and a J-beta primer mix, a second PCR was run for roughly 6 to 11 cycles. Each sample provided no less than 2.5 million CDR3-containing paired-end reads. MiXCR, applied by TCRdb to the 5' RACE reads, yields one record per CDR3 protein. Of 600,000 to 1,000,000 distinct CDR3 sequences listed, 58% are singletons. The sequencing sample was made of blood. The chain carries TRBV7-9 and TRBJ2-1, with D tentatively TRBD1 or TRBD2 (5 bases each). The TCR sequence derives from a man between 25 and 39 years old in good health. This CDR3 reads CASSLLVGPRRNEQFF. The CDR3 DNA is TGTGCCAGCAGCTTACTGGTGGGACCTCGACGGAATGAGCAGTTCTTC.